The present TCR beta chain was sequenced within a study of T cell changes during pregnancy in multiple sclerosis. Only in-frame clones appear in the TCRdb table, and some are missing; sequencing was by immunoSEQ multiplex PCR. The table has about 79,000 clones, about 89% seen once. Unmatched junction bases numbered 6, after V lost 7 bases and J lost 1 base. Germline V gene data show CDR1 as SGHNT and CDR2 as YENEEA. The CDR3 runs 15 residues. This clone has just a few counts. The source is a female donor with multiple sclerosis, enrolled in a pregnancy study. The material sequenced was CD4+ T cells from peripheral blood mononuclear cells, taken in the second trimester of pregnancy. The V gene is TRBV11-3, the J gene TRBJ2-2, with 7 bases matching TRBD2. CDR3 bases: TGTGCCAGCACTTATAAGCGGGGGAACACCGGGGAGCTGTTTTTT. It encodes CASTYKRGNTGELFF.